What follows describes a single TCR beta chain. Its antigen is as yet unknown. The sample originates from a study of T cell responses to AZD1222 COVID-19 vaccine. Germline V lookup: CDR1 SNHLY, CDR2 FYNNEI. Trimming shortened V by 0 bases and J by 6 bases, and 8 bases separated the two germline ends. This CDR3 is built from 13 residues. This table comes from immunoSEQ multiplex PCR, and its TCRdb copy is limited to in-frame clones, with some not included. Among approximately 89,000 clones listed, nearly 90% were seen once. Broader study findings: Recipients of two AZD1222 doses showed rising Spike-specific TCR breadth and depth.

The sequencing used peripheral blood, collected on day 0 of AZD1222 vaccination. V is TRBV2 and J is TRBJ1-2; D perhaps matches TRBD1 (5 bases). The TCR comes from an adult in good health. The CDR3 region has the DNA TGTGCCAGCAGTGAAGCGGGGGTGCATGGCTACACCTTC. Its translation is CASSEAGVHGYTF.